This TCR beta chain comes out of a study of shared clonotypes between healthy human individuals. The overall study: Per donor, three plates held CD4 naive cells, three held CD4 memory, two held CD8 naive and one held CD8 memory.

Every donor, a Caucasian adult, lived in Nashville, Tennessee. Germline V gene data show CDR1 as MNHEY and CDR2 as SMNVEV (reference sequence). With 6 bases removed from V and 2 bases from J, the gap between germline ends came to 11 bases. This CDR3 region has 13 residues. The protocol was immunoSEQ multiplex PCR, while the TCRdb copy is restricted to in-frame clones and leaves out a portion. The data contain 550,000 to 700,000 clones, around four fifths of them seen just once; the ten biggest clones take up roughly 2%. The V gene is TRBV27, the J gene TRBJ2-7; D may be TRBD2 (6 bases). Sequenced material: memory CD4+ T cells sorted from blood. Subset meaning: CD45RA-negative fraction. The sequence was collected from a woman in her 30s in good health. This chain's CDR3 is CASRKEGPYEQYF. In DNA form, the CDR3 reads TGTGCCAGCAGGAAGGAGGGCCCCTACGAGCAGTACTTC.